This T cell receptor beta chain derives from a study of blood T cell repertoires in COVID-19. Background on the study: Samples representing acute and convalescent COVID-19 were sourced from the United States, Italy and Spain.

Germline values: CDR1 MNHNY, CDR2 SVGAGI (reference sequence). The CDR3 extends over 16 amino acids. J lost 6 bases, V lost 6 bases, and 13 bases had no gene match. Repertoires were generated with immunoSEQ multiplex PCR, while TCRdb's copy carries only in-frame clones and drops some. The table includes about 240,000 clones, about 82% detected once. The sample holds a few counts of this clone. The sequenced sample consisted of peripheral blood. V is TRBV6-6 and J is TRBJ2-1, with 8 bases fitting TRBD2. The TCR comes from a man aged 50 to 60 with COVID-19, enrolled during active disease. CDR3 DNA: TGTGCCAGCAGCCCCGAGGGCGGGGGGTTGTCCAATGAGCAGTTCTTC. Translated: CASSPEGGGLSNEQFF.